The 6 T cell receptor beta chains given below trace back to one sample, sequenced in a study of blood T cells in healthy people across ages. Sample-barcoded 5' priming and a J-beta primer mix drove a second PCR of about 6 to 11 cycles. MiXCR, run by TCRdb on the 5' RACE reads, gives a single entry per CDR3 protein. This sample has more than 800,000 distinct CDR3 sequences, with around 26% found just once. The sample taken for sequencing was blood. These receptors all stem from a woman of 80 years or more in good health.

This sequence joins TRBV5-1 and TRBJ2-5, with TRBD1 matching 7 bases. TRBJ2-7 matches the DNA end more closely, so the J call is doubtful. There are 15 residues in the CDR3. Germline lookup yields CDR1 SGHRS and CDR2 YFSETQ. The CDR3 loop reads CASSLETGLTGEQYF. CDR3 bases: TGCGCCAGCAGCTTGGAGACAGGGTTGACGGGCGAGCAGTACTTC.

About this clonotype itself: At one boundary the junction diverges from the germline segment, which might be a read error. The rearrangement uses TRBV19 and TRBJ1-1, with a weak D call TRBD1 (6 bases). Germline values: CDR1 LNHDA, CDR2 SQIVND (reference sequence). The CDR3 is 15 amino acids. The CDR3 DNA is TGTGCCAGTACGGCAGGGGCGGGTTTAGTCACTGGAGCTTTCTTT. This gives the protein CASTAGAGLVTGAFF.

This clonotype was observed a few times. The CDR3 loop reads CASSPGTGWGYVQFF. The DNA for the CDR3 is TGTGCCAGCTCACCAGGGACAGGGTGGGGATATGTGCAGTTCTTC. This chain links TRBV18 with TRBJ2-1; 9 bases match TRBD1. This CDR3 has 15 residues. Germline CDR1 is KGHSH and CDR2 is LQKENI. V was clipped by 2 bases and J by 12 bases; unmatched bases: 11.

This clonotype was counted a few times. The chain carries TRBV4-1 and TRBJ2-5, with D possibly being TRBD2 (8 bases). CDR1 is MGHRA, CDR2 YSYEKL, per germline. The V end was cut by 1 base, the J end by 0 bases, with 21 bases between. The CDR3 runs 19 residues. The CDR3 reads CASSQAPGGAGGYQETQYF. CDR3 bases: TGCGCCAGCAGCCAAGCCCCGGGGGGGGCAGGGGGGTACCAAGAGACCCAGTACTTC.

This clonotype came up many times. This sequence joins TRBV3-1 and TRBJ2-5; D is ambiguous. The V gene's germline CDR1 is LGHDT and CDR2 YNNKEL (reference sequence). This CDR3 spans 15 amino acids. Trimming cost V 3 bases and J 0 bases, with 11 bases left between them. Here the CDR3 reads CASSHEAQHQETQYF. CDR3 DNA: TGTGCCAGCAGCCATGAAGCACAGCACCAAGAGACCCAGTACTTC.

This clonotype has more than one count but fewer than ten. J is TRBJ1-2 and V is TRBV5-1, with D possibly matching TRBD1 (6 bases). V dropped 4 bases and J dropped 5 bases, with 15 bases sitting between them. The germline V gene has CDR1 SGHRS and CDR2 YFSETQ. CDR3 length: 14 residues. CDR3 DNA sequence: TGCGCCAGCAGCCTCCCCGGGGGCGGGTATGGCTACACCTTC. Amino acids: CASSLPGGGYGYTF. Together with reference TRBV5-1 and TRBJ1-2, the CDR3 gives the full variable domain: KAGVTQTPRYLIKTRGQQVTLSCSPISGHRSVSWYQQTPGQGLQFLFEYFSETQRNKGNFPGRFSGRQFSNSRSEMNVSTLELGDSALYLCASSLPGGGYGYTFGSGTRLTVV.